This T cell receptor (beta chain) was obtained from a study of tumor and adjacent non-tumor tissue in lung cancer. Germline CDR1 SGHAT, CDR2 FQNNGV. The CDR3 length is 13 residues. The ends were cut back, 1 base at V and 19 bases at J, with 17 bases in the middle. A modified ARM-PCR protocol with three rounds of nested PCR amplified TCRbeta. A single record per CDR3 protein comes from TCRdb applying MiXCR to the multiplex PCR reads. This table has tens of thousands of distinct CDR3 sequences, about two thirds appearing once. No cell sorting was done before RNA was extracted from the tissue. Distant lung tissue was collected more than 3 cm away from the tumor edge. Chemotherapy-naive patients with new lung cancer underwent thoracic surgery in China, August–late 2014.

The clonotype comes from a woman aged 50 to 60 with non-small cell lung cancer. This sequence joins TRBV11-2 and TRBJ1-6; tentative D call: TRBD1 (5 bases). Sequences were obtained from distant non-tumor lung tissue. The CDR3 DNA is TGTGCCAGCAGCTTAGCAGGGCGTTCACCCGTTCACTTT. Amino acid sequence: CASSLAGRSPVHF. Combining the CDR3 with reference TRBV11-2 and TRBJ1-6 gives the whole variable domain EAGVAQSPRYKIIEKRQSVAFWCNPISGHATLYWYQQILGQGPKLLIQFQNNGVVDDSQLPKDRFSAERLKGVDSTLKIQPAKLEDSAVYLCASSLAGRSPVHFGNGTRLTVT.